Listed below are T cell receptor beta chains from one sample, sequenced in a study of PD-1 blockade in classical Hodgkin lymphoma. TCRdb keeps only in-frame clones here, not all; method: immunoSEQ multiplex PCR. The sample carries about 19,000 clones, around 82% recorded once. Sequenced here: peripheral blood mononuclear cells (PBMCs), sampled before the fourth cycle of nivolumab. The receptors come from a human donor with classical Hodgkin lymphoma. Both conserved end residues are trimmed from each CDR3. The D gene is left open where the match is weak.

d_call	v_call	cdr3_aa
-	TRBV6-1	ASSEWARPSF
-	TRBV9	ASSVEGRYGEKLF
-	TRBV6-5	AASGRSTGELF
-	TRBV6-6	ASTDNYGYT
-	TRBV9	ASSRSQTEYGYT
-	TRBV19	ASSPGSNQPQH
-	TRBV5-4	ASSSGLGGHYGYT
-	TRBV5-4	ASSPTEGYYGYT
TRBD1	TRBV27	ASSSGTGASGANVLT
TRBD2	TRBV4-2	ASSHILAGGSTDTQY
-	TRBV21-1	ASSKIGQGDTGELF
TRBD1	TRBV30	AWSEEPEDRGGTDTQY
-	TRBV27	ASSLVGIYNEQF
-	TRBV28	ASSLNLGIYYGYT
-	TRBV11-2	ASSLRLAVITDTQY
TRBD1	TRBV2	ASSEVGGQGAEAF
-	TRBV6-1	ASIRRNMNTEAF
-	TRBV5-5	ASSSTHRETDTQY
-	TRBV6-8	ASSRGREPQH
-	TRBV6-5	ASSYSFGEYEQY
-	TRBV6-1	ASFLREPNTEAF
-	TRBV13	ASSSGGAGGNSPLH
-	TRBV5-6	ASSTGTALFGYT
-	TRBV10-1	ASGGGAGLTGELF
TRBD2	TRBV7-9	ASSVGLAGDNHETQY